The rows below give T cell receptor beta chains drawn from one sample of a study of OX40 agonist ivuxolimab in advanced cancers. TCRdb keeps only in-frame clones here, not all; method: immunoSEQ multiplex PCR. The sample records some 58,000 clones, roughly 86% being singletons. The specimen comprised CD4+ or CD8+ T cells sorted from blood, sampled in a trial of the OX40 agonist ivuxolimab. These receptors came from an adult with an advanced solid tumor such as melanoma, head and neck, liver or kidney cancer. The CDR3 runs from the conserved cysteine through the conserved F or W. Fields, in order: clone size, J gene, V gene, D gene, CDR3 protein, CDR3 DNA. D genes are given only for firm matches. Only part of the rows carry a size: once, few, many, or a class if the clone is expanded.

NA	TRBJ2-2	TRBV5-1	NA	CASSLGGAGTGELFF	TGCGCCAGCAGCTTGGGGGGCGCGGGGACCGGGGAGCTGTTTTTT
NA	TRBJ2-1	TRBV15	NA	CATSRDRGTVYNEQFF	TGTGCCACCAGCAGAGATCGGGGGACAGTCTACAATGAGCAGTTCTTC
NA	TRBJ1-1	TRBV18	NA	CASSPWGAEAFF	TGTGCCAGCTCACCGTGGGGAGCCGAAGCTTTCTTT
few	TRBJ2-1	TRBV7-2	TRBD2	CASSPTSGRLNEQFF	TGTGCCAGCAGCCCGACTAGCGGGAGGTTAAATGAGCAGTTCTTC
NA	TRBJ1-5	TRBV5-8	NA	CASSYFLFSSQPQHF	TGTGCCAGCAGCTACTTTTTATTCAGCAGTCAGCCCCAGCATTTT
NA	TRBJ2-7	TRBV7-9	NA	CASSLRDGWEQYF	TGTGCCAGCAGCTTAAGGGACGGGTGGGAGCAGTACTTC
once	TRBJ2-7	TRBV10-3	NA	CAIRDPGRNYEQYF	TGTGCCATCAGGGACCCGGGACGGAACTACGAGCAGTACTTC
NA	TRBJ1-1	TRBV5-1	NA	CASSLAARTTDTEAFF	TGCGCCAGCAGCTTGGCTGCCAGAACTACGGACACTGAAGCTTTCTTT
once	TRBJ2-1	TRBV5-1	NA	CASSRTENSYNEQFF	TGCGCCAGCAGCCGCACAGAGAACTCCTACAATGAGCAGTTCTTC
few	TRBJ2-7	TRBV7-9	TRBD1	CAGQGNSPYEQYF	TGTGCCGGACAGGGGAATTCCCCGTACGAGCAGTACTTC
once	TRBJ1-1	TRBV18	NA	CASSPRSMIAFF	TGTGCCAGCTCACCGCGGAGCATGATAGCTTTCTTT
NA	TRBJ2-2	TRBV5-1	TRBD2	CASSLSSGNTGELFF	TGCGCCAGCAGCTTGTCTAGCGGGAACACCGGGGAGCTGTTTTTT
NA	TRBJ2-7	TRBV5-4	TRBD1	CASSSATGTVTYEQYF	TGTGCCAGCAGCAGTGCTACCGGGACAGTGACCTACGAGCAGTACTTC